The TCR beta chain described here comes from a study of shared clonotypes between healthy human individuals. With V trimmed by 0 bases and J by 5 bases, 5 bases remained unmatched. This CDR3 has 15 residues. The germline gives CDR1 SGDLS, CDR2 YYNGEE. Notes on the study in general: In having few donors, the study represented limited genetic and exposure-history diversity. The study sampled only blood, and tissue repertoires likely differ.

This clone was detected only once. The antigen remains undetermined. Measured with immunoSEQ multiplex PCR; TCRdb has only the in-frame clones, and not every one. This repertoire shows approximately 500,000 clones, about four fifths found once; its top ten account for over 10%. Sequenced input: PBMCs. This chain links TRBV9 with TRBJ2-1; 7 bases map to TRBD2. This clonotype was sampled from a woman between 40 and 55 years old in good health. Some clones in this sample may be carry-over from other donors' samples. In DNA form, the CDR3 reads TGTGCCAGCAGCGTAGATGGCGGGGGACACAATGAGCAGTTCTTC. Translating gives CASSVDGGGHNEQFF.